This T cell receptor (beta chain) was obtained from a study of blood T cell repertoires in COVID-19. Across the study: Acute and convalescent COVID-19 samples came from the United States, Italy and Spain.

Trimming pared 0 bases from V and 4 bases from J, leaving 13 bases between. Germline loops: CDR1 SGHDT, CDR2 YYEEEE. CDR3 size: 15 residues. Sequenced by immunoSEQ multiplex PCR; TCRdb stores in-frame clones only, minus some. The repertoire has around 200,000 clones, 80% to 90% of them found once; the top ten carry 0.85% to 0.95%. This sequence originates from a woman aged 18-29 years who had recovered from COVID-19. V gene TRBV5-6 combines with J gene TRBJ1-1; tentatively, D is TRBD1 (6 bases). What was sequenced was peripheral blood. The CDR3 DNA reads as TGTGCCAGCAGCTTGGGAGCAGGGGCGGGCACTGAAGCTTTCTTT. This translates into CASSLGAGAGTEAFF.